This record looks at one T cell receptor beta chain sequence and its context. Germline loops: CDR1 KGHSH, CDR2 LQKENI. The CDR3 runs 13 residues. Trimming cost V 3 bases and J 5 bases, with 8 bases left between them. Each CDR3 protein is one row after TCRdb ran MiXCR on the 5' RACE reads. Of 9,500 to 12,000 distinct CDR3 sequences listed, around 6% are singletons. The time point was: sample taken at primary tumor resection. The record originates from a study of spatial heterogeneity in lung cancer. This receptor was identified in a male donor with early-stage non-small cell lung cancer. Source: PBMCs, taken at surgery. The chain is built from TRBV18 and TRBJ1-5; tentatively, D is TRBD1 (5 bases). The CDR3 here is CASSPDSYQPQHF. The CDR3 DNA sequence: TGTGCCAGCTCACCCGACAGTTATCAGCCCCAGCATTTT.